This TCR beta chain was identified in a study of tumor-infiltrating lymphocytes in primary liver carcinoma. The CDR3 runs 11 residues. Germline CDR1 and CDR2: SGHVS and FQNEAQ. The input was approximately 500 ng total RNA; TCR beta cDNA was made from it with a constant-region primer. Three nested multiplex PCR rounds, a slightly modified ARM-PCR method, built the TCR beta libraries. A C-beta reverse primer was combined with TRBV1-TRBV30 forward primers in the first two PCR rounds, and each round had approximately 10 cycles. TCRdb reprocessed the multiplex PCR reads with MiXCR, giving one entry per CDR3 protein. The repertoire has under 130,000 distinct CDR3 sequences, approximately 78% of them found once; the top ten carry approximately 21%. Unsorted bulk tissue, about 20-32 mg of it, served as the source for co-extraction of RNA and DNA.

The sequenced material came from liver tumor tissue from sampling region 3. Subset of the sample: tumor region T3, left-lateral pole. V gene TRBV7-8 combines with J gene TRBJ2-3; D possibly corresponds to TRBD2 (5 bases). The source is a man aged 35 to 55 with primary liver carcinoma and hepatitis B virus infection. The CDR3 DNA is TGTGCTAGCTGCGCGGGAGATACGCAGTATTTT. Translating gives CASCAGDTQYF.